This T cell receptor beta chain was retrieved from a study of blood T cell repertoires in COVID-19. Study context: COVID-19 samples, acute and convalescent, were from the United States, Italy and Spain. The analysed material was cDNA or gDNA that came from T cells, B-cell-depleted T cells, or PBMCs.

Germline CDR1 and CDR2: SNHLY and FYNNEI. The CDR3 is 14 amino acids. Losses at the gene ends were 6 bases for V and 9 bases for J; bases not matched to a gene: 13. Study members were between roughly 18 and 89 years old and lived in 20 to 30 US regions. Original analysis: Amplifying reference gene primers gave estimates of nucleated cell counts. The table came from immunoSEQ multiplex PCR; TCRdb's copy has only in-frame clones and leaves some out. From that table come the V and J calls and clone size; the DNA was used to work out D and trimming. The sample has roughly 180,000 clones, over 75% seen once.

V gene TRBV2 combines with J gene TRBJ1-1; TRBD1 agrees at 7 bases. The specimen sequenced was PBMCs or T cells enriched from blood (not recorded which). The receptor was isolated from a middle-aged woman with acute COVID-19. The CDR3 here is CASSQKGAASKAFF. As DNA, the CDR3 is TGTGCCAGCAGCCAAAAGGGGGCGGCCTCAAAAGCTTTCTTT.